This TCR beta chain came from a study of T cells after yellow fever vaccination. Germline lookup yields CDR1 MNHEY and CDR2 SVGAGI. Trimming stripped 7 bases from V and 8 bases from J, with 23 bases between. The CDR3 covers 15 residues. From the 5' RACE reads, TCRdb called clonotypes with MiXCR, one entry per CDR3 protein. Of more than 110,000 distinct CDR3 sequences listed, around 6.3% were seen once; the top ten hold approximately 0.59%. The study, taken as a whole, reports: Subsequent booster samples again held most clones from primary vaccination (just under 98% CD4, roughly 90% CD8). Overlap between CD4 and CD8 compartments was detected for a small share of clonotypes.

Concerning this clonotype itself: Its antigen is currently unknown.

The chain recombines TRBV6-5 with TRBJ1-2; D call uncertain. The source material was CD4+ T cells sorted from PBMCs, sampled 10 days after the yellow fever booster vaccination. This TCR derives from a man younger than 45 who received the YFV17D yellow fever vaccine. The CDR3 bases are TGTGCCAGCACCACGGAGATCTACTCCACCCGGGGCTACACCTTC. It translates to CASTTEIYSTRGYTF.